This T cell receptor beta chain was identified during a study of T cells after yellow fever vaccination. Study findings and constraints: A large majority of primary-vaccination clones showed up again after the booster (about 96% CD4, roughly 91% CD8).

Generation of TCR cDNA used 5'RACE template switching (which added a universal primer site and UMIs). TCRdb passed the 5' RACE reads through MiXCR, listing each CDR3 protein once. In the table there are just under 600,000 distinct CDR3 sequences, roughly 12% of which are singletons. On this clonotype itself: Its antigen is undetermined.

V was clipped by 0 bases and J by 0 bases; unmatched bases: 8. Germline assignment: CDR1 SGHNT and CDR2 YYREEE (reference sequence). The CDR3 runs 19 residues. Sample: PBMCs, taken on the day of the yellow fever booster vaccination. The chain has TRBV5-4 and TRBJ2-6; TRBD1 agrees at 8 bases. The sequence came from a man younger than 45 who received the YFV17D yellow fever vaccine. The CDR3 DNA reads as TGTGCCAGCAGCTTGGGGACAGGGACTCTGCTCTCTGGGGCCAACGTCCTGACTTTC. It yields the protein CASSLGTGTLLSGANVLTF.